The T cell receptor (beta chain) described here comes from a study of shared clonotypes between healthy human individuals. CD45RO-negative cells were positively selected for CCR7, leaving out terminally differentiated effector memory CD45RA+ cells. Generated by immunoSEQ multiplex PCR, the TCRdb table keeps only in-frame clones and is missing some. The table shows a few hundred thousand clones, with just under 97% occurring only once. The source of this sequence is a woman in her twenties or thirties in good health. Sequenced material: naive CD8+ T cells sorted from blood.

DNA for the CDR3: TGTGCCAGCAGCGTAGGAGGAGTGGGACAGGGGCGACTCGGGGAGCTGTTTTTT. Translating it yields CASSVGGVGQGRLGELFF. The chain uses TRBV9 and TRBJ2-2, with TRBD1 identical over 10 bases. Germline loops: CDR1 SGDLS, CDR2 YYNGEE. The CDR3 totals 18 residues. The junction had 12 bases not matched to a gene; V was cut back by 0 bases and J by 7 bases.